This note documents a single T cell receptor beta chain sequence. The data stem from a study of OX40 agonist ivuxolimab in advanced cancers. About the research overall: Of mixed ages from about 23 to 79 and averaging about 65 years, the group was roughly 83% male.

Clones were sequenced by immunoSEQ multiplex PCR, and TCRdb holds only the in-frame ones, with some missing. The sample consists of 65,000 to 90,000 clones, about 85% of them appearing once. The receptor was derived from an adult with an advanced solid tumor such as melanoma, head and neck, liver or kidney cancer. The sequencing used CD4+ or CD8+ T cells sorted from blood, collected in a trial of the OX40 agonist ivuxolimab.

DNA for the CDR3: TGTGGTATAGAGAGGGGAATAAGCGGGGAGCTGTTTTTT. Protein sequence: CGIERGISGELFF. V usage is TRBV6-1 and J usage is TRBJ2-2; D possibly uses TRBD1 or TRBD2 (5 bases each). Germline V CDR1 and CDR2: MNHNS, SASEGT. The length of the CDR3 is 13 residues.